The following is a TCR beta chain sequence with its context. V lost 6 bases and J lost 3, with 18 bases in between. This CDR3 contains 15 residues. Germline V CDR1 and CDR2: LGHDT, YNNKEL (reference sequence). This specimen belongs to a study of blood T cell repertoires in COVID-19. Turning to the study itself: Spain, Italy and the United States supplied samples that represented acute and convalescent COVID-19. T cells, B-cell-depleted T cells, or PBMCs provided the cDNA or gDNA that served as material.

Original processing methods: Reference gene primer amplification in the assay estimated nucleated cell counts. Sequencing was performed with immunoSEQ multiplex PCR; in TCRdb, only in-frame clones are kept and a portion is missing. V and J calls and clone size come straight from that table; D and trimming were deduced from the DNA. This table holds under 350,000 clones, over 80% found once. The V and J genes are TRBV3-1 (or the pseudogene TRBV3-2) and TRBJ2-7; TRBD2 might be the D (6 bases). Sequenced sample: peripheral blood. The sequence derives from a man between 60 and 75 years old who had recovered from COVID-19. The CDR3 DNA reads TGTGCCAGCAGGCGTGGGGGAGGTCGATTCTACGAGCAGTACTTC. Encoded protein: CASRRGGGRFYEQYF.